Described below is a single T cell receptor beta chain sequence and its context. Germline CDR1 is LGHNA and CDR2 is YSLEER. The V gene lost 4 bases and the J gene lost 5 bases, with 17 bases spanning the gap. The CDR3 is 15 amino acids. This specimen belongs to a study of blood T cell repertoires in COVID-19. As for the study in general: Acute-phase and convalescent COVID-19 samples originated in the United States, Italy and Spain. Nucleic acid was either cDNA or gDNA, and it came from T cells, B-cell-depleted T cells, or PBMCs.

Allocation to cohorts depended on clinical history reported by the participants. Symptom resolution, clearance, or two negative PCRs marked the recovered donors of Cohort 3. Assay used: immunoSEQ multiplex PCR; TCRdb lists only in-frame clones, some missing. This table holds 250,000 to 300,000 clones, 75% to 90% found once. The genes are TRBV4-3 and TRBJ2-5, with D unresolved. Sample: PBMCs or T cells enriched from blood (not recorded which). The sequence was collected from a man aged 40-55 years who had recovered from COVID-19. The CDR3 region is CASSRLLAGRETQYF. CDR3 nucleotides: TGCGCCAGCAGCCGACTCCTCGCTGGTAGGGAGACCCAGTACTTC.